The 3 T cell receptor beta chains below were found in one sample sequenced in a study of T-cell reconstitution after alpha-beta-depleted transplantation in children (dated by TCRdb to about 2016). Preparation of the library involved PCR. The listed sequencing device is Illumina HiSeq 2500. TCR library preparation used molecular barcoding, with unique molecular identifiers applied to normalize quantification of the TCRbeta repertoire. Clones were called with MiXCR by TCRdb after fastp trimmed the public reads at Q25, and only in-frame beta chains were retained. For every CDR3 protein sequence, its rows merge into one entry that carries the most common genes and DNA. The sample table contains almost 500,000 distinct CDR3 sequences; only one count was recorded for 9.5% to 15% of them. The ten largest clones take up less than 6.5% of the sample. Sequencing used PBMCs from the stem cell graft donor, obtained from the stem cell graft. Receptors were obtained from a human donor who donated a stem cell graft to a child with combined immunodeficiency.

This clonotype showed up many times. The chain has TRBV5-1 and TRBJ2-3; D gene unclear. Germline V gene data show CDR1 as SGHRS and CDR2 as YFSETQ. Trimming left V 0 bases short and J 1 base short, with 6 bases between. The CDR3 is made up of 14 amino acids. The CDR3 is CASSLVTRTDTQYF. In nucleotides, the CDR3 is TGCGCCAGCAGCTTGGTGACACGCACAGATACGCAGTATTTT.

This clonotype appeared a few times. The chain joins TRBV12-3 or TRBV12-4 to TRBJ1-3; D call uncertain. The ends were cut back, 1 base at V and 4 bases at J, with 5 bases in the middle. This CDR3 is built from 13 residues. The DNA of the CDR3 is TGTGCCAGCAGTTTAGTAGGGGGAAACACCATATATTTT. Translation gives CASSLVGGNTIYF.

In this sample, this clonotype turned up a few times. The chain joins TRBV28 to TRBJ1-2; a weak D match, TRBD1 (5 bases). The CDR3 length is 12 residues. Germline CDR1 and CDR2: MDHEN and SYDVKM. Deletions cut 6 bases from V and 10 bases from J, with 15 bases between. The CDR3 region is CASRATGLIYTF. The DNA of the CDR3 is TGTGCCAGCAGGGCGACGGGGCTTATCTACACCTTC.